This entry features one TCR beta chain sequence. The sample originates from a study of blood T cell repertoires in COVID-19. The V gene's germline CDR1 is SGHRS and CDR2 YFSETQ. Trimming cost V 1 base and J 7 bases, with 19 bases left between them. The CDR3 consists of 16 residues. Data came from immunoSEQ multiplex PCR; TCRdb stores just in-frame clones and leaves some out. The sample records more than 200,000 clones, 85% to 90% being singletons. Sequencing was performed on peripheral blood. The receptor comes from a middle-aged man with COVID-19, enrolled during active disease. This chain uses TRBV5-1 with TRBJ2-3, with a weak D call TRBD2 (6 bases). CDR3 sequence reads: CASSLSIAEIVNTQYF. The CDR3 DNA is TGCGCCAGCAGCTTGTCGATAGCGGAGATTGTCAATACGCAGTATTTT.